This T cell receptor beta chain appears in the sequencing data of a study of cytomegalovirus exposure and HLA in healthy donors. Looking at the study overall: Earlier sequencing of 150 million to 200 million T cells yielded 120 million or so unique TCR beta sequences.

On this clone itself: Its antigen is still unknown.

Germline CDR1 and CDR2: MGHRA and YSYEKL. Trimming pared 1 base from V and 4 bases from J, leaving 13 bases between. This CDR3 has 15 amino acids. The study's findings and limits: A list of about 180 TCR beta chains associated with cytomegalovirus was given.

The PCR made use of 60 Vbeta and 13 Jbeta primers. Generated by immunoSEQ multiplex PCR, the TCRdb table keeps only in-frame clones and is missing some. This sample contains about 130,000 clones. What was sequenced was PBMCs. This receptor was identified in a man aged 18 to 29 in good health and CMV-seronegative. J is TRBJ1-2 and V is TRBV4-1; D ambiguous. The CDR3 DNA is TGCGCCAGCAGCCAAGGGACCCCGGGGTTCTATGGCTACACCTTC. This sequence encodes CASSQGTPGFYGYTF.